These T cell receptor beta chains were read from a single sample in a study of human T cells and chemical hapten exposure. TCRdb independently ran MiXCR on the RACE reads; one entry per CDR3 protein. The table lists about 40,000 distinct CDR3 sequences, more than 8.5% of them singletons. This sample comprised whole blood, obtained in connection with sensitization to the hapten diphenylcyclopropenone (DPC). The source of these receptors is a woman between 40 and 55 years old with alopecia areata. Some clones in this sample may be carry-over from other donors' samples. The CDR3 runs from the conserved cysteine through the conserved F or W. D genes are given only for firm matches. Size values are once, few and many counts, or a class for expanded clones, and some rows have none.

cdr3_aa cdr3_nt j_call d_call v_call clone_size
CASRGGESYNEQFF TGTGCCAGCCGAGGGGGGGAGTCCTACAATGAGCAGTTCTTC TRBJ2-1 . TRBV6-5 many
CASSRQGITEAFF TGTGCCAGCAGCCGACAGGGTATCACTGAAGCTTTCTTT TRBJ1-1 TRBD1 TRBV6-2/TRBV6-3 many
CASSRAGPPPTDTQYF TGTGCCAGCAGCCGCGCCGGACCGCCGCCCACAGATACGCAGTATTTT TRBJ2-3 . TRBV14 many
CASRGREGPYEQYF TGCGCCAGCAGGGGTAGGGAAGGTCCCTACGAGCAGTACTTC TRBJ2-7 . TRBV5-1 .
CSARVGLGKAKNIQYF TGCAGTGCTAGAGTCGGGTTAGGGAAGGCCAAAAACATTCAGTACTTC TRBJ2-4 . TRBV20-1 many
CASRGRNNYGYTF TGTGCCAGCAGGGGGCGGAACAACTATGGCTACACCTTC TRBJ1-2 . TRBV7-2 few
CASSSGDHITDTQYF TGTGCCAGCAGCTCCGGGGACCATATCACAGATACGCAGTATTTT TRBJ2-3 . TRBV7-3 .
CASSPITSTGELFF TGTGCCAGCAGTCCCATAACGTCAACCGGGGAGCTGTTTTTT TRBJ2-2 . TRBV25-1 many
CSVEGRSGASSGANVLTF TGCAGCGTTGAAGGAAGAAGCGGGGCTAGCTCTGGGGCCAACGTCCTGACTTTC TRBJ2-6 TRBD2 TRBV29-1 many
CASSLVPFRERNEKLFF TGCGCCAGCAGCTTGGTACCCTTTCGGGAGAGGAATGAAAAACTGTTTTTT TRBJ1-4 . TRBV5-1 .
CSARGQGPWNIQYF TGCAGTGCTAGAGGACAGGGTCCTTGGAACATTCAGTACTTC TRBJ2-4 TRBD1 TRBV20-1 many
CASSLEGFYNEQFF TGTGCCAGCAGCCTGGAGGGGTTCTACAATGAGCAGTTCTTC TRBJ2-1 . TRBV11-2 many
CASSLPGGNYGYTF TGCGCCAGCAGCCTTCCCGGGGGCAACTATGGCTACACCTTC TRBJ1-2 . TRBV4-1 .
CASTPWGRGENTEAFF TGTGCCAGCACCCCATGGGGGAGAGGAGAGAACACTGAAGCTTTCTTT TRBJ1-1 . TRBV14 many
CASREETSGAGELFF TGTGCCAGCAGGGAAGAGACTAGCGGGGCCGGGGAGCTGTTTTTT TRBJ2-2 TRBD2 TRBV6-1 many
CASSPFGVTLQFF TGTGCCAGCAGTCCGTTCGGAGTTACACTGCAGTTCTTC TRBJ2-1 . TRBV12-3/TRBV12-4 .
CASSQDGLKGWAAKLANEQFF TGCGCCAGCAGCCAAGACGGTCTTAAGGGATGGGCCGCTAAGCTAGCCAATGAGCAGTTCTTC TRBJ2-1 . TRBV4-1 few
CASSWTGGDSPLHF TGTGCCAGCAGCTGGACAGGGGGGGATTCACCCCTCCACTTT TRBJ1-6 TRBD1 TRBV5-5 many
CASSLEPSGGGSSTDTQYF TGCGCCAGCAGCTTGGAGCCTAGCGGGGGAGGCTCCAGCACAGATACGCAGTATTTT TRBJ2-3 TRBD2 TRBV5-1 many
CASSFPGGREYEQYF TGTGCCAGCAGTTTTCCGGGGGGGCGCGAATACGAGCAGTACTTC TRBJ2-7 TRBD2 TRBV28 few
CASSQSDRAGANVLTF TGCGCCAGCAGCCAATCGGACAGGGCTGGGGCCAACGTCCTGACTTTC TRBJ2-6 TRBD1 TRBV4-3 .
CASSYHNEQFF TGTGCCAGCAGTTATCACAATGAGCAGTTCTTC TRBJ2-1 . TRBV6-6 many
CASSLTTPGQNNYGYTF TGCGCCAGCAGCTTGACAACTCCGGGACAGAACAACTATGGCTACACCTTC TRBJ1-2 TRBD1 TRBV5-1 many
CSAPLGAGGRNEQFF TGCAGTGCTCCCCTCGGGGCGGGGGGGCGGAATGAGCAGTTCTTC TRBJ2-1 TRBD2 TRBV20-1 .
CASSRQSNNSPLHF TGCGCCAGCAGCCGACAGTCTAATAATTCACCCCTCCACTTT TRBJ1-6 . TRBV4-3 few
CASSYGETLGNQPQHF TGTGCCAGCAGTTACGGAGAAACTTTAGGCAATCAGCCCCAGCATTTT TRBJ1-5 . TRBV6-2/TRBV6-3 many
CAISGTGYGYTF TGTGCCATCAGTGGGACAGGATATGGCTACACCTTC TRBJ1-2 TRBD1 TRBV10-3 many
CASSSSPGLAGYEQFF TGTGCCAGCAGCTCGTCTCCGGGACTAGCGGGGTATGAGCAGTTCTTC TRBJ2-1 TRBD2 TRBV7-9 many
CASSLGTSTHNEQFF TGTGCCAGCAGCTTGGGCACTAGCACCCACAATGAGCAGTTCTTC TRBJ2-1 . TRBV5-4 many
CASSYEGTGGYEQYF TGTGCCAGCAGTTACGAAGGGACAGGGGGCTACGAGCAGTACTTC TRBJ2-7 TRBD1 TRBV6-6 many
CASSQGGDPYGYTF TGTGCCAGCAGCCAAGGAGGGGATCCCTATGGCTACACCTTC TRBJ1-2 . TRBV16 many
CSARDQTNPSSYNEQFF TGCAGTGCTAGAGACCAGACTAACCCGAGCTCCTACAATGAGCAGTTCTTC TRBJ2-1 . TRBV20-1 many
CSVNNRNYGYTF TGCAGCGTTAATAACCGGAACTATGGCTACACCTTC TRBJ1-2 . TRBV29-1 .
CASSPDGNYGYTF TGTGCCAGCAGTCCGGACGGAAACTATGGCTACACCTTC TRBJ1-2 . TRBV6-4 many
CSARGPDTQYF TGCAGTGCCCGCGGGCCGGATACGCAGTATTTT TRBJ2-3 . TRBV20-1 many
CASSEISGTEAFF TGTGCCAGCAGTGAGATTAGTGGAACTGAAGCTTTCTTT TRBJ1-1 . TRBV2 many
CASSSELFDRANYGYTF TGTGCCAGCAGCTCCGAACTTTTTGACAGGGCGAATTATGGCTACACCTTC TRBJ1-2 TRBD1 TRBV28 .
CASSQGKGTGNTIYF TGTGCCAGCAGCCAAGGGAAGGGAACTGGAAACACCATATATTTT TRBJ1-3 . TRBV4-2 many
CASADSAVYTEAFF TGCGCCAGCGCGGACAGCGCCGTTTACACTGAAGCTTTCTTT TRBJ1-1 . TRBV5-1 many
CSAWGYIHTEAFF TGCAGTGCTTGGGGTTACATACACACTGAAGCTTTCTTT TRBJ1-1 . TRBV20-1 medium-sized
CATSMEGGYNQPQHF TGTGCCACCTCTATGGAGGGGGGGTACAATCAGCCCCAGCATTTT TRBJ1-5 . TRBV2 many